This TCR beta chain comes out of a study of control samples from healthy donors and cancer patients. Sequencing used immunoSEQ multiplex PCR; TCRdb keeps in-frame clones, though not all of them. Here the sample spans 95,000 to 120,000 clones, 82% being singletons. The CDR3 runs 14 residues. Germline assignment: CDR1 GTSNPN and CDR2 SVGIG (reference sequence). Trimming took 4 bases from V and 4 from J, leaving 16 bases between them. Sequencing was done on a sample of blood. This receptor was taken from a man between 18 and 35 years old in good health. The V call is TRBV30, the J call TRBJ1-2; D ambiguous. CDR3 residues: CAWNYGGLVYGYTF. CDR3 in DNA: TGTGCCTGGAATTATGGAGGGTTGGTCTATGGCTACACCTTC.